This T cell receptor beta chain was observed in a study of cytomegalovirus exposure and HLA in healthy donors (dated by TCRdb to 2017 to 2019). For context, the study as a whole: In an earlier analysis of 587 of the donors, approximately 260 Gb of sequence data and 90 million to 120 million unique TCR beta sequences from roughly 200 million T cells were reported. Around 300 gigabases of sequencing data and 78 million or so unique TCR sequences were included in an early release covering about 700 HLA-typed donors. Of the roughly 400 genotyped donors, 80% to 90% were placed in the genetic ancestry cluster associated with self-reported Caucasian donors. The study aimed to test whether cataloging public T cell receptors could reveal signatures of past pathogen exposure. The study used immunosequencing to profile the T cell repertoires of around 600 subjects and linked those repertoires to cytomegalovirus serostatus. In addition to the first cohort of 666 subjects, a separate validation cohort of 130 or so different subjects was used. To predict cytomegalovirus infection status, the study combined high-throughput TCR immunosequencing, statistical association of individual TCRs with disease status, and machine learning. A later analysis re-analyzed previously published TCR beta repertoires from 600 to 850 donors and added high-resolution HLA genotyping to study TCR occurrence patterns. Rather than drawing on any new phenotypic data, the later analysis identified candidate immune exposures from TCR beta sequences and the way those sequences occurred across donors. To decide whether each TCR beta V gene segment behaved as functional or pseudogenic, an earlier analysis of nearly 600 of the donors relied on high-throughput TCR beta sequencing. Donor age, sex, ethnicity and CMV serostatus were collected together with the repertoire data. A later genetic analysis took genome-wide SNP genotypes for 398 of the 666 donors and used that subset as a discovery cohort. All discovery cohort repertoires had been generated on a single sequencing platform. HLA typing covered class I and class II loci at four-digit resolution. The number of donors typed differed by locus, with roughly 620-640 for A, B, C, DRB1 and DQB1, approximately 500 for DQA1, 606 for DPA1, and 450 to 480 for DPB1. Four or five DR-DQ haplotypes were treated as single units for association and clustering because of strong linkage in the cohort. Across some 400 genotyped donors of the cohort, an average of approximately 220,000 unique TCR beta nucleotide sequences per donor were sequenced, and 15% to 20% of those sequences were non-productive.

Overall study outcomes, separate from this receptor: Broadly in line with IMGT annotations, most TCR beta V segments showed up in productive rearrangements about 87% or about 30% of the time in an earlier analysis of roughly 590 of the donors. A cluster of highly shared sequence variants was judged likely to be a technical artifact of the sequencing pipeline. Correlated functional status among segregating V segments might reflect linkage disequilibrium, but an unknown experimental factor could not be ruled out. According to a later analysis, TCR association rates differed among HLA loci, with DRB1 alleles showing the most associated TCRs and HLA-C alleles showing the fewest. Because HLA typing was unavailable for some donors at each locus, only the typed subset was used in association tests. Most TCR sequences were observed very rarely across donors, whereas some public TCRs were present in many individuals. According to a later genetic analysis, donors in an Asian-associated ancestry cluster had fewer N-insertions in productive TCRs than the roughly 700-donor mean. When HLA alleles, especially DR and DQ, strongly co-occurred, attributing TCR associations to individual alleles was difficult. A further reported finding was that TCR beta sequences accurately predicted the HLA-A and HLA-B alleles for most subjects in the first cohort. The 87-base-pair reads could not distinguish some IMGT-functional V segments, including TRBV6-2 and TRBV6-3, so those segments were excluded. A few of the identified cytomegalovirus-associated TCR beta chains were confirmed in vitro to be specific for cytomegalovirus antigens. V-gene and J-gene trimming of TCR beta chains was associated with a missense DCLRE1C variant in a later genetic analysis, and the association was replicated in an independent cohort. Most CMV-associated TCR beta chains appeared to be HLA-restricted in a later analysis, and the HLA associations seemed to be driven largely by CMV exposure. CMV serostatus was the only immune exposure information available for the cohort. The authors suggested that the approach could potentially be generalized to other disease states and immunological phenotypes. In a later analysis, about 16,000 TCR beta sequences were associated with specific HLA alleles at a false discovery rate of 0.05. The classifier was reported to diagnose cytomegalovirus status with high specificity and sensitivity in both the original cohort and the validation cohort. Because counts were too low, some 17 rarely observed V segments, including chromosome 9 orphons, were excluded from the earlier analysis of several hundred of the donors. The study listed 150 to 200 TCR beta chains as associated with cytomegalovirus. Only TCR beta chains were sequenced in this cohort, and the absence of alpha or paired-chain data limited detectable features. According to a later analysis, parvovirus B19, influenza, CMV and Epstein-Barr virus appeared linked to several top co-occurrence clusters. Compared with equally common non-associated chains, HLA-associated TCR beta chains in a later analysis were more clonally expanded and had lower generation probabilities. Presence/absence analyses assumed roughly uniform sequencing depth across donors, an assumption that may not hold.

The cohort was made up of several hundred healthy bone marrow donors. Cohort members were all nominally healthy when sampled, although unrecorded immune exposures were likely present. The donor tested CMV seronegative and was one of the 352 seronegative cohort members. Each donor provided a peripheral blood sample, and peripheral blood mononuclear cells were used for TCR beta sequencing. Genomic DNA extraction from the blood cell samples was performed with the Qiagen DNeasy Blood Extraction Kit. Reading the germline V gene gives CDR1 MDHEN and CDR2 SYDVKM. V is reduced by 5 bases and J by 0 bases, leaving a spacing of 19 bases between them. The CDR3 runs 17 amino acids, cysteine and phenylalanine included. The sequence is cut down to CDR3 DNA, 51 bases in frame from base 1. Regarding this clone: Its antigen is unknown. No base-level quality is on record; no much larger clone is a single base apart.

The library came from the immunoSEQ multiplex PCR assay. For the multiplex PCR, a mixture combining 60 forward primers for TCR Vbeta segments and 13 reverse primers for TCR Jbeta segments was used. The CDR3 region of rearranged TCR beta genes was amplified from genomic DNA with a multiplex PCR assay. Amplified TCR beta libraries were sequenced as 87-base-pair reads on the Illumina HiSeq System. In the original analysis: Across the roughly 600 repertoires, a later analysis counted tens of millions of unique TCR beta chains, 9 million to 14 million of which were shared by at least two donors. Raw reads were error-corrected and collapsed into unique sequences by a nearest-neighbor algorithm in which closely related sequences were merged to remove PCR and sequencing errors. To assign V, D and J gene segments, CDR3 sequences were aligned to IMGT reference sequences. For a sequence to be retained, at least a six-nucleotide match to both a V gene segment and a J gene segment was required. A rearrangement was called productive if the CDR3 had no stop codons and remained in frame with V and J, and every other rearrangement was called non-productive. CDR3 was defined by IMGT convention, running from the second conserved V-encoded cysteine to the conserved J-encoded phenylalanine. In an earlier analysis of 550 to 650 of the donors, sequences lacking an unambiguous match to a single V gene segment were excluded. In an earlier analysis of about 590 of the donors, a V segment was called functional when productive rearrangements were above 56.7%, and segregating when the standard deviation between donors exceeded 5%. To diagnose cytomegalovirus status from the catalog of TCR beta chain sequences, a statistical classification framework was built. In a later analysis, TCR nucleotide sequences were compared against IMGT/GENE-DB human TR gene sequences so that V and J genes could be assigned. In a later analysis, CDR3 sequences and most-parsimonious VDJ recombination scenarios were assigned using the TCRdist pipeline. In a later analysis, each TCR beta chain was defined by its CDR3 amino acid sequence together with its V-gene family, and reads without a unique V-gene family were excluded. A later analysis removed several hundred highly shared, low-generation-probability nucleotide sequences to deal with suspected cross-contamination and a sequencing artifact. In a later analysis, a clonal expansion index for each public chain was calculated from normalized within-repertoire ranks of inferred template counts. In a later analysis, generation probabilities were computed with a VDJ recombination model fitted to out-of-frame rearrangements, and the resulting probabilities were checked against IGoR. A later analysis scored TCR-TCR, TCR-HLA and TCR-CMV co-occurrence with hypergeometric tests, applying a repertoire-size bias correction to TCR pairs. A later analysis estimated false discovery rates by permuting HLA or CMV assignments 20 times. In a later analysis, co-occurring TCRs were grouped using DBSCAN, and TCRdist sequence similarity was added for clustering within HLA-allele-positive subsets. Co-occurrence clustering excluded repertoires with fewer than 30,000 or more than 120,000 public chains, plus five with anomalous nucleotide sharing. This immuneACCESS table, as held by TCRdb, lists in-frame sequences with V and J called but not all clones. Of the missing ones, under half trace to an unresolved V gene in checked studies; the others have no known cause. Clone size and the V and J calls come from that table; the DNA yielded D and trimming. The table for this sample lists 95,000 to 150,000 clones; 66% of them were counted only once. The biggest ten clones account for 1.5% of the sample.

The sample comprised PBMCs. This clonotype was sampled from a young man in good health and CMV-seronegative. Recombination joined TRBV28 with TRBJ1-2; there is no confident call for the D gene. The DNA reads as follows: TGTGCCAGCAGTCCGCGCCCTCCTGGGGAGACTAACTATGGCTACACCTTC. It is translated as CASSPRPPGETNYGYTF.